The entry below gives a single T cell receptor beta chain sequence along with its context. Naive CD8 cells were CD45RO-negative, positively selected for CCR7, excluding terminally differentiated effector memory CD45RA+ cells. The study ran the assay at deep level. Clones were read by immunoSEQ multiplex PCR, and TCRdb kept only the in-frame ones, dropping some. Seen here are millions of clones, roughly 91% observed once, and the top ten hold over 1.5%. The source of the sample is a study of shared clonotypes between healthy human individuals. As for the study in general: The donor pool was made up of two women and three men aged 18 to 49. Researchers assigned three CD4 naive, three CD4 memory, two CD8 naive and one CD8 memory plate to each donor.

The germline V gene has CDR1 SGDLS and CDR2 YYNGEE. After removal of 1 base from V and 6 bases from J, the junction contained 4 bases not matched to a gene. The CDR3 loop spans 15 amino acids. The sample consisted of naive CD8+ T cells from PBMCs. The chain is built from TRBV9 and TRBJ2-1; 10 nucleotides match TRBD2. This receptor was taken from a man aged 18 to 30 in good health. Some clones in this sample may be carry-over from other donors' samples. CDR3 loop: CASSVWTSGFNEQFF. The DNA for the CDR3 is TGTGCCAGCAGCGTATGGACTAGCGGATTCAATGAGCAGTTCTTC.